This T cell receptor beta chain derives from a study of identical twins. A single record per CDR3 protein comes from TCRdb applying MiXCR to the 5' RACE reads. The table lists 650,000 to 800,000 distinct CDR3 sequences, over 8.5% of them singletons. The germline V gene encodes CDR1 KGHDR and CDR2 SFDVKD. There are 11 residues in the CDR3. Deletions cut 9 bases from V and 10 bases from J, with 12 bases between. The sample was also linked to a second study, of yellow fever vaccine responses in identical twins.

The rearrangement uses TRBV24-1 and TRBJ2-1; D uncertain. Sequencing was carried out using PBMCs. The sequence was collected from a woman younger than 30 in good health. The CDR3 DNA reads TGTGCCACCGGGCTAGGTTGGGAGCAGTTCTTC. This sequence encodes CATGLGWEQFF.